These 15 T cell receptor beta chains share one sample of origin, sequenced in a study of regulatory T cells in long-lasting Graves disease. The time point was: newly diagnosed GD, antithyroid drugs for less than 3 months. PBMC-extracted RNA yielded the TCR library. According to the study, TCR beta libraries were built with iRepertoire HTBI primers and CDR3-region Arm-PCR. From the multiplex PCR reads, TCRdb called clonotypes with MiXCR, one entry per CDR3 protein. Of 350,000 to 550,000 distinct CDR3 sequences listed, about 14% are singletons. The same sample was also used in a study of T cells in Graves' hyperthyroidism and ophthalmopathy.

The sequenced sample was peripheral blood mononuclear cells (PBMCs), obtained at new diagnosis, from a patient treated with antithyroid drugs. These receptor sequences come from a woman aged 45-60 years with Graves disease.

In its sample, this clonotype was seen many times. The chain links TRBV24-1 to TRBJ2-7, with 7 bases aligning to TRBD2. Germline lookup yields CDR1 KGHDR and CDR2 SFDVKD. The CDR3 length is 12 residues. J was trimmed by 12 bases and V by 3 bases; bases with no gene match: 7. The CDR3 sequence: CATSDAGDNRYF. CDR3 nucleotide sequence: TGTGCCACCAGTGATGCGGGAGACAATCGGTACTTC.

This clonotype has only a few counts. The V call is TRBV13, the J call TRBJ2-2; D uncertain. V dropped 0 bases and J dropped 6 bases, with 11 bases sitting between them. The CDR3 loop spans 15 amino acids. CDR1 PRHDT and CDR2 FYEKMQ come from the germline V gene (reference sequence). In DNA form, the CDR3 reads TGTGCCAGCAGCTTAGGCATTTATACCGCCGGGGAGCTGTTTTTT. Its translation is CASSLGIYTAGELFF. The complete variable domain, with remaining parts taken from reference TRBV13 and TRBJ2-2, reads AAGVIQSPRHLIKEKRETATLKCYPIPRHDTVYWYQQGPGQDPQFLISFYEKMQSDKGSIPDRFSAQQFSDYHSELNMSSLELGDSALYFCASSLGIYTAGELFFGEGSRLTVL.

In this sample, this clonotype turned up many times. The chain carries TRBV12-3 or TRBV12-4 and TRBJ2-1; 10 bases agree with TRBD2. V was pared by 1 base and J by 14 bases, with 5 bases of the junction left unmatched. The CDR3 totals 13 residues. Here the CDR3 reads CASSLDLAGGKFF. The CDR3 DNA sequence: TGTGCCAGCAGTTTAGATTTAGCGGGAGGAAAGTTCTTC.

There are many counts of this clonotype. V and J are TRBV18 and TRBJ2-3; tentative D call: TRBD1 (5 bases). V dropped 6 bases and J dropped 3 bases, with 13 bases sitting between them. Germline lookup yields CDR1 KGHSH and CDR2 LQKENI. The CDR3 is 14 amino acids. This chain's CDR3 is CASSRSTATDTQYF. Written as DNA, the CDR3 is TGTGCCAGCTCCCGATCGACAGCGACAGATACGCAGTATTTT.

This clonotype was seen ten or more times. The V gene is TRBV29-1, the J gene TRBJ1-1; TRBD1 matches at 7 bases. The CDR3 has 12 amino acids. CDR1 and CDR2 (germline): SQVTM, ANQGSEA. Germline trimming cut 7 bases from V and 5 bases from J; bases unmatched to any gene: 7. The CDR3: CSGATGNTEAFF. CDR3 in DNA: TGCAGCGGGGCGACAGGGAATACTGAAGCTTTCTTT.

This clonotype came up many times. V and J are TRBV11-2 and TRBJ2-7; D is perhaps TRBD2 (7 bases). The CDR3 is 17 residues long. Germline loops: CDR1 SGHAT, CDR2 FQNNGV. V was cut by 5 bases and J by 1 base, with 21 bases left in between. Here the CDR3 DNA reads TGTGCCAGCAGCCCAATTAGGGGGGGGACTCGTTCCTACGAGCAGTACTTC. This sequence encodes CASSPIRGGTRSYEQYF.

This clonotype was picked up many times. The V gene is TRBV5-8, the J gene TRBJ1-5; D is possibly TRBD1 (5 bases). In germline, CDR1 is SGHTS, CDR2 YDEGEE. Between the trimmed V and J ends, which lost 0 bases and 4 bases, there was a span of 11 bases. The CDR3 is 15 amino acids. Here the CDR3 reads CASSLEGEANQPQHF. The DNA for the CDR3 is TGTGCCAGCAGCTTGGAAGGGGAAGCAAATCAGCCCCAGCATTTT.

This clonotype was detected ten times or more. This chain connects TRBV28 to TRBJ2-4; D is possibly TRBD2 (6 bases). V was clipped by 1 base and J by 1 base, with 8 bases between them. Germline-derived CDR1 and CDR2 are MDHEN and SYDVKM. The CDR3 is 15 amino acids. CDR3 nucleotide sequence: TGTGCCAGCAGTTTATCGAGCGGGGCCAAAAACATTCAGTACTTC. Amino acids: CASSLSSGAKNIQYF.

V usage is TRBV19 and J usage is TRBJ2-5; the D is unclear. Looked up from germline, CDR1 is LNHDA and CDR2 is SQIVND (reference sequence). V lost 4 bases to trimming and J lost 7 bases, with 16 bases between them. The CDR3 totals 14 residues. The CDR3 sequence is CASSRPGVAGTQYF. The CDR3 DNA is TGTGCCAGTAGTAGACCTGGGGTGGCAGGGACCCAGTACTTC.

This clonotype was seen at least ten times. The chain links TRBV3-1 to TRBJ2-7; D not certain. The CDR3 consists of 11 residues. CDR1 is LGHDT and CDR2 is YNNKEL in the germline V gene (reference sequence). The V end lost 2 bases, the J end lost 4 bases, and 3 bases lay between the germline ends. For the CDR3, the DNA is TGTGCCAGCAGCCAAAGATACGAGCAGTACTTC. It translates to CASSQRYEQYF.

This clonotype was counted many times. This chain connects TRBV28 to TRBJ2-7; 8 nucleotides align to TRBD1. V trimming: 3 bases; J trimming: 6 bases; junction bases outside the gene matches: 7. The germline V gene encodes CDR1 MDHEN and CDR2 SYDVKM. The CDR3 totals 14 residues. The CDR3 loop reads CASSLQGASSEQYF. DNA of the CDR3: TGTGCCAGCAGTTTGCAGGGGGCGTCAAGCGAGCAGTACTTC.

There are a few counts of this clonotype. This sequence joins TRBV29-1 and TRBJ2-1; 7 bases are a match to TRBD2. This CDR3 is 14 amino acids long. Germline V lookup: CDR1 SQVTM, CDR2 ANQGSEA. V trimming: 3 bases; J trimming: 4 bases; junction bases outside the gene matches: 6. CDR3 in DNA: TGCAGCGTTGATGGGGGACTACCTTACAATGAGCAGTTCTTC. It codes for CSVDGGLPYNEQFF.

This clonotype has only a few counts. V is TRBV5-1 and J is TRBJ2-5; TRBD1 agrees at 10 bases. The germline gives CDR1 SGHRS, CDR2 YFSETQ. Trimming at V came to 4 bases and at J to 7 bases, leaving 10 bases not matched to a gene. This CDR3 comprises 15 residues. Here the CDR3 reads CASSDGTGDGGTQYF. In DNA, the CDR3 is TGCGCCAGCAGCGATGGGACAGGGGACGGAGGGACCCAGTACTTC.

The rearrangement uses TRBV5-1 and TRBJ2-1; 16 bases align to TRBD2. Germline CDR1 and CDR2: SGHRS and YFSETQ. The CDR3 is 17 amino acids. V shed 4 bases and J 7 bases; nucleotides not matched to a gene: 8. This CDR3 reads CASSAGLAGGPRNEQFF. The CDR3 DNA follows: TGCGCCAGCAGCGCGGGACTAGCGGGAGGGCCCCGGAATGAGCAGTTCTTC.

This clonotype showed up just once. The rearrangement uses TRBV7-8 and TRBJ2-2, with D perhaps assigned TRBD1 or TRBD2 (7 bases each). The germline V gene encodes CDR1 SGHVS and CDR2 FQNEAQ. Trimming shortened V by 0 bases and J by 6 bases, and 14 bases separated the two germline ends. The CDR3 covers 16 residues. CDR3 sequence: CASSLATRGGAGELFF. In nucleotides, the CDR3 is TGTGCCAGCAGCTTAGCCACCAGGGGGGGGGCCGGGGAGCTGTTTTTT.